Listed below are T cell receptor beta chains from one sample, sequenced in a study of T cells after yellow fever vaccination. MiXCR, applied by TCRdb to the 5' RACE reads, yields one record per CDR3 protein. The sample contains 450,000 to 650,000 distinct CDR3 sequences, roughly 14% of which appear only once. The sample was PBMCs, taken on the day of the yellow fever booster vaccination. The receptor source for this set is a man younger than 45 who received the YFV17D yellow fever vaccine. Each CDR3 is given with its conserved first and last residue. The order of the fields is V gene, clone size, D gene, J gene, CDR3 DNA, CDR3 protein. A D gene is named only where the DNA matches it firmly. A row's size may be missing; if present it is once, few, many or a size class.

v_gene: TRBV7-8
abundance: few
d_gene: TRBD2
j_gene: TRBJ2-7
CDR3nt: TGTGCCAGCATGGCGGGAGGCGAGCAGTACTTC
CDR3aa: CASMAGGEQYF

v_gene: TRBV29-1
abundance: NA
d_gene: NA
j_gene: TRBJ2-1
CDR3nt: TGCAGCGTTCAAGGGGAGGTTGGGTACAATGAGCAGTTCTTC
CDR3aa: CSVQGEVGYNEQFF

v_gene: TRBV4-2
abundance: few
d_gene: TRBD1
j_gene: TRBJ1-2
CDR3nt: TGTGCCAGCAGCCAAGACTACGCAGGGGGAATCTTGAACTATGGCTACACCTTC
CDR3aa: CASSQDYAGGILNYGYTF

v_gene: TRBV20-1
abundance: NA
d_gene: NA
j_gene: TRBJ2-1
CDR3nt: TGCTGTGCCAGATGGTCGGGACTCTCACTCGACAATGAGCAGTTCTTC
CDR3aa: CCARWSGLSLDNEQFF

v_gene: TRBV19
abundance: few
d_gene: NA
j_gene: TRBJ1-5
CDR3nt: TGTGCCAGTAGTATGCCAGACTATAGCAATCAGCCCCAGCATTTT
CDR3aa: CASSMPDYSNQPQHF

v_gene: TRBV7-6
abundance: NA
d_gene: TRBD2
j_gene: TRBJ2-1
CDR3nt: TGTGCCAGCAGCTTAGGTAGCGGGATTATTAATGAGCAGTTCTTC
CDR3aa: CASSLGSGIINEQFF

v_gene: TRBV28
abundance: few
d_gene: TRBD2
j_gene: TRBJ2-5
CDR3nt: TGTGCCAGCAGGGGGGGGACCTCGCGGTGGGAGACCCAGTACTTC
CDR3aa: CASRGGTSRWETQYF

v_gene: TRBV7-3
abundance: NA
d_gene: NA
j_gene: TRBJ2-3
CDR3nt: TGTGCCAGCAGCTTAACGTTGGGCGGCACAGATACGCAGTATTTT
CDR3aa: CASSLTLGGTDTQYF

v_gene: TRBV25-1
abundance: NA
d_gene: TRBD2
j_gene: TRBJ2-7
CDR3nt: TGTGCCAGCAGAGGGGGACTAGCCGCCTACGAGCAGTACTTC
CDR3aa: CASRGGLAAYEQYF

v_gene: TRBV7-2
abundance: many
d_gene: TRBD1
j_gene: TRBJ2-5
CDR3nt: TGTGCCAGCAGCCTGAGACAGGGGGCCCGGGAGACCCAGTACTTC
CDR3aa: CASSLRQGARETQYF